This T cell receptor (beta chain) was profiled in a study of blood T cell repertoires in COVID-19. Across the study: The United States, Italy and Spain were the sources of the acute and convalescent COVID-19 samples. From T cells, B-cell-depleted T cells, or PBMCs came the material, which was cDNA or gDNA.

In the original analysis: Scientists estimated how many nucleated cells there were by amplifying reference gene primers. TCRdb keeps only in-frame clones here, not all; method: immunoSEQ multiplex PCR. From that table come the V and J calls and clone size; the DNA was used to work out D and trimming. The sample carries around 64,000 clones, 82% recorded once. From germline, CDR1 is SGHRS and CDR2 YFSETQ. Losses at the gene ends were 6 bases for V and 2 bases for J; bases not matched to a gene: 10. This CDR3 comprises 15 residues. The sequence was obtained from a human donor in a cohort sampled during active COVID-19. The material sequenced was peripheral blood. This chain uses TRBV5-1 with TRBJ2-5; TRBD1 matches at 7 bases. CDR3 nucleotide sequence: TGCGCCAGCACGCACACACCGACAGGGCAAGAGACCCAGTACTTC. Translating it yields CASTHTPTGQETQYF. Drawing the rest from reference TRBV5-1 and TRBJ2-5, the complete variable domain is KAGVTQTPRYLIKTRGQQVTLSCSPISGHRSVSWYQQTPGQGLQFLFEYFSETQRNKGNFPGRFSGRQFSNSRSEMNVSTLELGDSALYLCASTHTPTGQETQYFGPGTRLLVL.